This T cell receptor beta chain was documented in a study of shared clonotypes between healthy human individuals. Regarding the study as a whole: Non-shared clonotypes had lower generation probabilities than clonotypes shared by all four sorted-subset donors.

Libraries were prepared by immunoSEQ multiplex PCR; TCRdb keeps only in-frame clonotypes and omits some of them. The sample shows about 640,000 clones, less than 80% of them seen only once. This clone was seen a single time. Its matching antigen is unknown. The CDR3 is made up of 16 amino acids. Trimming took 2 bases from V and 5 from J; bases not matched to a gene: 11. Germline lookup yields CDR1 SGHRS and CDR2 YFSETQ. This receptor was taken from a woman under 40 in good health. The sample taken for sequencing was memory CD4+ T cells sorted from blood. Stated subset: CD45RA-negative fraction. The V call is TRBV5-1, the J call TRBJ2-3; 7 bases fit TRBD2. CDR3 sequence (DNA): TGCGCCAGCAGCTTTGCGGGAGAAATCGGGAGAGATACGCAGTATTTT. Translating it yields CASSFAGEIGRDTQYF.